This T cell receptor beta chain is from a study of metastatic and nonmetastatic thyroid tumors. The V end lost 5 bases, the J end lost 4 bases, and 11 bases lay between the germline ends. This CDR3 is built from 13 residues. CDR1 SNHLY and CDR2 FYNNEI come from the germline V gene. This clone was seen ten or more times. MiXCR was used by TCRdb to re-call the PCR reads. In the table there are under 60,000 clones, approximately 20% of which are singletons. No patient received treatment before thyroid surgery. This receptor was identified in a male donor with papillary thyroid cancer or a benign thyroid nodule (not recorded which). Some clones in this sample may be carry-over from other donors' samples. The sample consisted of blood. The chain recombines TRBV2 with TRBJ1-2; D not resolved. CDR3 nucleotide sequence: TGTGCCAGCAGTATCGAAGATGGCTATGGCTACACCTTC. The encoded protein is CASSIEDGYGYTF.